The next 29 T cell receptor beta chains were all read from a single sample in a study of metastatic and nonmetastatic thyroid tumors. Until they underwent thyroid surgery, no patient had received any treatment. TCRdb re-analyzed the PCR reads using MiXCR. The sample lists some 8,400 clones, around 28% occurring once. The sequenced sample was tumor tissue. All receptors come from a male donor with papillary thyroid cancer or a benign thyroid nodule (not recorded which). Some clones in this sample may be carry-over from other donors' samples.

This clone was counted a few times. V and J are TRBV6-1 and TRBJ2-3, with TRBD2 as a possible D gene (6 bases). This CDR3 region has 14 residues. Germline V gives CDR1 MNHNS, CDR2 SASEGT. V was shortened by 7 bases and J by 0 bases, with 11 bases between the two germline ends. The CDR3 DNA follows: TGTGCCAGCAAGCTAGCGCTGAGCACAGATACGCAGTATTTT. It codes for CASKLALSTDTQYF.

The chain recombines TRBV5-1 with TRBJ2-7; D may be TRBD1 (6 bases). The germline V gene has CDR1 SGHRS and CDR2 YFSETQ. The CDR3 totals 16 residues. Trimming shortened V by 1 base and J by 4 bases, and 18 bases separated the two germline ends. The CDR3 protein is CASSLTIGQGMYEQYF. Written as DNA, the CDR3 is TGCGCCAGCAGCTTGACAATCGGGCAGGGGATGTACGAGCAGTACTTC.

The V call is TRBV30, the J call TRBJ2-7, with TRBD1 matching over 7 bases. The V segment lost 3 bases and the J segment 7 bases; nucleotides outside the gene matches: 18. The CDR3 runs 16 residues. CDR1 and CDR2 (germline): GTSNPN, SVGIG (reference sequence). The chain's CDR3 is CAWRNRQGAPRWEQYF. The CDR3 DNA sequence: TGTGCCTGGAGAAATCGACAGGGAGCCCCTAGGTGGGAGCAGTACTTC.

This clone was seen more than once but under ten times. The chain combines TRBV9 with TRBJ1-2; tentative D call: TRBD1 (6 bases). This CDR3 spans 12 amino acids. V shed 4 bases and J shed 7 bases, with 11 bases lying between them. Per the germline V gene, CDR1 is SGDLS and CDR2 is YYNGEE. The CDR3 reads CASSQTGSGYTF. DNA of the CDR3: TGTGCCAGCAGCCAGACAGGCAGTGGCTACACCTTC.

This clone was seen many times. V usage is TRBV5-5 and J usage is TRBJ2-7; 7 bases are a match to TRBD2. V lost 2 bases, J lost 0 bases, and 5 bases stayed unmatched. This CDR3 comprises 15 residues. From germline, CDR1 is SGHKS and CDR2 YYEKEE (reference sequence). CDR3 protein: CASSLGTTSSYEQYF. CDR3 nucleotide sequence: TGTGCCAGCAGCTTAGGGACTACTAGCTCCTACGAGCAGTACTTC.

The chain carries TRBV6-1 and TRBJ1-2; D is perhaps TRBD1 (6 bases). CDR1 MNHNS and CDR2 SASEGT come from the germline V gene. Trimming shortened V by 6 bases and J by 4 bases, and 18 bases separated the two germline ends. The CDR3 contains 15 residues. CDR3 in amino acids: CASRRDIGGTYGYTF. The CDR3 nucleotides read TGTGCCAGCAGGAGGGACATCGGGGGGACCTATGGCTACACCTTC.

There are a few counts of this clone. The V call is TRBV28, the J call TRBJ2-2; 9 bases agree with TRBD2. CDR1 is MDHEN, CDR2 SYDVKM, per germline. The CDR3 runs to 15 residues. V lost 6 bases and J lost 6; bases outside the gene matches: 8. CDR3 loop: CASSPIAGVSGELFF. CDR3 coding DNA: TGTGCCAGCAGCCCAATAGCGGGAGTATCCGGGGAGCTGTTTTTT.

V gene TRBV14 combines with J gene TRBJ2-1; 10 bases line up with TRBD1. V shed 4 bases, J shed 6 bases, and the junction held 0 bases outside the gene matches. In germline, CDR1 is SGHDN, CDR2 FVKESK. The CDR3 runs 13 residues. The CDR3 DNA is TGTGCCAGCAGCCGGGACAGGGGCAATGAGCAGTTCTTC. Translated, it gives CASSRDRGNEQFF.

The rearrangement joins TRBV11-2 to TRBJ1-6; 8 positions match TRBD1. The CDR3 totals 15 residues. The germline gives CDR1 SGHAT, CDR2 FQNNGV. J was trimmed by 7 bases and V by 5 bases; bases with no gene match: 7. CDR3 nucleotides: TGTGCCAGCAGCACGGGACAGGTTTACAATTCACCCCTCCACTTT. Translated: CASSTGQVYNSPLHF. Looking up the rest from reference TRBV11-2 and TRBJ1-6 gives the full variable domain: EAGVAQSPRYKIIEKRQSVAFWCNPISGHATLYWYQQILGQGPKLLIQFQNNGVVDDSQLPKDRFSAERLKGVDSTLKIQPAKLEDSAVYLCASSTGQVYNSPLHFGNGTRLTVT.

This clone turned up a few times. Written as DNA, the CDR3 is TGTGCCAGCAGGCGTTCAAGAAACTCTGGAAACACCATATATTTT. Protein product: CASRRSRNSGNTIYF. The rearrangement links TRBV6-1 to TRBJ1-3; no clear D gene. The length of the CDR3 is 15 residues. With 6 bases removed from V and 0 bases from J, the gap between germline ends came to 12 bases. Germline V lookup: CDR1 MNHNS, CDR2 SASEGT.

This clone was seen a few times. V usage is TRBV27 and J usage is TRBJ2-1, with D perhaps TRBD1 (5 bases). CDR1 and CDR2 (germline): MNHEY, SMNVEV (reference sequence). The V gene lost 3 bases and the J gene lost 10 bases, with 19 bases spanning the gap. The CDR3 is 15 residues long. This chain's CDR3 is CASSFGQGFRKEQFF. The CDR3, as DNA: TGTGCCAGCAGTTTCGGGCAGGGTTTCCGTAAGGAGCAGTTCTTC.

The rearrangement joins TRBV13 to TRBJ2-7; D is uncertain. The CDR3 is 12 amino acids. Trimming stripped 0 bases from V and 3 bases from J, with 3 bases between. Germline V gene data show CDR1 as PRHDT and CDR2 as FYEKMQ (reference sequence). Here the CDR3 DNA reads TGTGCCAGCAGCTTAGGGGGCTACGAGCAGTACGTC. The encoded protein is CASSLGGYEQYV.

This clone was counted a few times. V usage is TRBV20-1 and J usage is TRBJ2-1, with D unresolved. The CDR3 loop spans 13 amino acids. Trimming stripped 3 bases from V and 7 bases from J, with 13 bases between. Germline CDR1 DFQATT, CDR2 SNEGSKA (reference sequence). CDR3 sequence (DNA): TGCAGTGCTAGCCCCTCGGGCCGGAATGAGCAGTTCTTC. This encodes CSASPSGRNEQFF.

This sequence joins TRBV12-3 or TRBV12-4 and TRBJ2-1; unclear D gene. The CDR3 covers 12 residues. V lost 3 bases and J 3 bases, leaving 3 bases between the germline ends. CDR3 sequence: CASSLFYNEQFF. CDR3 nucleotide sequence: TGTGCCAGCAGTTTGTTCTACAATGAGCAGTTCTTC.

DNA of the CDR3: TGCGCCAGCAGCTTGGGGATACAGGGGGTATCTGGAAACACCATATATTTT. It translates to CASSLGIQGVSGNTIYF. V gene TRBV5-1 combines with J gene TRBJ1-3; 8 nucleotides agree with TRBD1. CDR3 length: 17 residues. Germline V CDR1 and CDR2: SGHRS, YFSETQ. The V gene end was trimmed by 0 bases and the J gene end by 1 base; junction bases not matched to a gene: 6.

The CDR3 protein is CASSSGYEQYF. DNA for the CDR3: TGTGCCAGTAGCTCAGGGTACGAGCAGTACTTC. The chain joins TRBV19 to TRBJ2-7, with a tentative D call TRBD1 (5 bases). Trimming stripped 6 bases from V and 4 bases from J, with 7 bases between. The V gene's germline CDR1 is LNHDA and CDR2 SQIVND (reference sequence). The CDR3 extends over 11 amino acids. Together with reference TRBV19 and TRBJ2-7, the CDR3 gives the full variable domain: DGGITQSPKYLFRKEGQNVTLSCEQNLNHDAMYWYRQDPGQGLRLIYYSQIVNDFQKGDIAEGYSVSREKKESFPLTVTSAQKNPTAFYLCASSSGYEQYFGPGTRLTVT.

This clone was counted only a few times. This chain connects TRBV28 to TRBJ1-2; D call uncertain. The CDR3 totals 12 residues. The germline CDR1 and CDR2 sequences are MDHEN and SYDVKM. V was pared by 3 bases and J by 6 bases, with 8 bases between. The CDR3 loop is CASSFMPDGYTF. CDR3 in DNA: TGTGCCAGCAGTTTTATGCCAGATGGCTACACCTTC.

V and J are TRBV7-3 and TRBJ2-3, with D possibly TRBD2 on 5 matching bases. Germline V gene sequence: CDR1 SGHTA, CDR2 FQGTGA. V gave up 2 bases and J gave up 3 bases, with 9 bases separating them. The CDR3 has 14 amino acids. The CDR3 nucleotides are TGTGCCAGCAGCTTATCCGGGAAGACAGATACGCAGTATTTT. Protein sequence: CASSLSGKTDTQYF.

V and J are TRBV2 and TRBJ2-5; TRBD2 matches at 7 bases. Trimming took 5 bases from V and 1 from J; bases not matched to a gene: 7. There are 15 residues in the CDR3. The germline V gene encodes CDR1 SNHLY and CDR2 FYNNEI. The CDR3 nucleotides are TGTGCCAGCAGTTCCGGGACTACCCTCCAAGAGACCCAGTACTTC. Translation: CASSSGTTLQETQYF. Filled out from reference TRBV2 and TRBJ2-5, the complete variable domain reads EPEVTQTPSHQVTQMGQEVILRCVPISNHLYFYWYRQILGQKVEFLVSFYNNEISEKSEIFDDQFSVERPDGSNFTLKIRSTKLEDSAMYFCASSSGTTLQETQYFGPGTRLLVL.

This clone was observed a handful of times. The chain recombines TRBV19 with TRBJ2-7, with 12 bases lining up with TRBD1. The CDR3 is 17 amino acids. The V and J ends lost 5 bases and 7 bases, in that order; junction bases with no gene match: 15. CDR1 and CDR2 (germline): LNHDA, SQIVND (reference sequence). The CDR3 nucleotides are TGTGCCAGTAGTGGAAACCGGGACAGGGGGCCTCAGGGTGAGCAGTACTTC. It yields the protein CASSGNRDRGPQGEQYF.

This clone occurred a few times. The chain combines TRBV20-1 with TRBJ2-7; D not resolved. The V gene's germline CDR1 is DFQATT and CDR2 SNEGSKA (reference sequence). V lost 8 bases, J lost 0 bases, and 14 bases lay in between. This CDR3 has 13 residues. CDR3 DNA: TGCAGTTACTTAGATATGAGCTCCTACGAGCAGTACTTC. This gives the protein CSYLDMSSYEQYF.

Within the sample, this clone is large (0.1 to 1%). CDR3 coding DNA: TGTGCCTGGAATCCGGGACTAGCGGGGGGCCCGCGAGAGACCCAGTACTTC. Protein product: CAWNPGLAGGPRETQYF. The chain recombines TRBV30 with TRBJ2-5; 15 nucleotides line up with TRBD2. The germline V gene has CDR1 GTSNPN and CDR2 SVGIG (reference sequence). Unmatched junction bases numbered 10, after V lost 4 bases and J lost 4 bases. The CDR3 consists of 17 residues.

The chain combines TRBV28 with TRBJ1-1, with 8 bases fitting TRBD1. Germline V lookup: CDR1 MDHEN, CDR2 SYDVKM. Trimming at V came to 6 bases and at J to 3 bases, leaving 6 bases not matched to a gene. The CDR3 runs 14 residues. CDR3 bases: TGTGCCAGCAGAAGACAGGGGTTGGACACTGAAGCTTTCTTT. This encodes CASRRQGLDTEAFF.

This clone occurred many times. A much larger clone is a single base away; this may be a read error. The V gene is TRBV30, the J gene TRBJ1-2; D gene uncertain. The germline V gene encodes CDR1 GTSNPN and CDR2 SVGIG (reference sequence). The germline V and J ends were trimmed by 4 bases and 4 bases, with 19 bases remaining between them. This CDR3 contains 15 residues. The CDR3 reads CAWTPAGRRGYGYTF. The CDR3 nucleotides read TGTGCCTGGACCCCCGCCGGGAGGCGGGGCTATGGCTACACCTTC. Full variable domain (outside the CDR3, taken from reference TRBV30 and TRBJ1-2): SQTIHQWPATLVQPVGSPLSLECTVEGTSNPNLYWYRQAAGRGLQLLFYSVGIGQISSEVPQNLSASRPQDRQFILSSKKLLLSDSGFYLCAWTPAGRRGYGYTFGSGTRLTVV.

This clone was counted between two and nine times. The J gene is TRBJ1-5, the V gene TRBV6-2 or TRBV6-3; D unclear. V gave up 2 bases and J gave up 6 bases, with 8 bases separating them. The CDR3 is made up of 13 amino acids. Per the germline V gene, CDR1 is MNHEY and CDR2 is SVGEGT. CDR3 in DNA: TGTGCCAGCAGTTACCCTGGTATTCAGCCCCAGCATTTT. Encoded protein: CASSYPGIQPQHF.

This clone was counted many times. For the CDR3, the DNA is TGTGCCAGCTCGTCTATCTACAATGAGCAGTTCTTC. Protein product: CASSSIYNEQFF. V usage is TRBV18 and J usage is TRBJ2-1; D is ambiguous. V was cut by 6 bases and J by 3 bases, with 6 bases left in between. CDR1 and CDR2 from the germline V gene are KGHSH and LQKENI. The CDR3 totals 12 residues.

This chain joins TRBV20-1 and TRBJ2-3; no clear D gene. V lost 3 bases, J lost 4 bases, and 8 bases lay in between. Looked up from germline, CDR1 is DFQATT and CDR2 is SNEGSKA (reference sequence). This CDR3 spans 12 amino acids. Here the CDR3 reads CSASGGADTQYF. The CDR3 DNA sequence: TGCAGTGCTAGTGGCGGTGCAGATACGCAGTATTTT.

V usage is TRBV11-2 and J usage is TRBJ2-3; D perhaps matches TRBD2 (5 bases). The CDR3 is made up of 14 amino acids. Germline values: CDR1 SGHAT, CDR2 FQNNGV. V lost 0 bases and J lost 4, with 8 bases in between. The CDR3 region has the DNA TGTGCCAGCAGCTTAGATGTCGGGGCAGATACGCAGTATTTT. It translates to CASSLDVGADTQYF.

A note on this clone: The junction departs from germline at one end; a sequencing error may be responsible. This sequence joins TRBV12-3 or TRBV12-4 and TRBJ1-1, with D unclear. The length of the CDR3 is 13 residues. CDR3 residues: CASSLTGRTEALF. The CDR3 region has the DNA TGTGCCAGCAGCCTGACGGGGAGGACTGAAGCTCTCTTT.